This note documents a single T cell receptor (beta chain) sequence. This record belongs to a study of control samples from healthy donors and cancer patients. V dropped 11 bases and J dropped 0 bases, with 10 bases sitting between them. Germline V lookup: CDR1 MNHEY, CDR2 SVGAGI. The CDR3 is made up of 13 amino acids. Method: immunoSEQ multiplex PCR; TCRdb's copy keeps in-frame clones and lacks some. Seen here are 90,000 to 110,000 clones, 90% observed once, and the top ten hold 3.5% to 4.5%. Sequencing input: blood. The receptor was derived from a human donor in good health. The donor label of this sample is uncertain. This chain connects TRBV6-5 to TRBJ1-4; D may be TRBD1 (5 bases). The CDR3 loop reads CAGAQTTNEKLFF. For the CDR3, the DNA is TGTGCCGGGGCTCAGACAACTAATGAAAAACTGTTTTTT.